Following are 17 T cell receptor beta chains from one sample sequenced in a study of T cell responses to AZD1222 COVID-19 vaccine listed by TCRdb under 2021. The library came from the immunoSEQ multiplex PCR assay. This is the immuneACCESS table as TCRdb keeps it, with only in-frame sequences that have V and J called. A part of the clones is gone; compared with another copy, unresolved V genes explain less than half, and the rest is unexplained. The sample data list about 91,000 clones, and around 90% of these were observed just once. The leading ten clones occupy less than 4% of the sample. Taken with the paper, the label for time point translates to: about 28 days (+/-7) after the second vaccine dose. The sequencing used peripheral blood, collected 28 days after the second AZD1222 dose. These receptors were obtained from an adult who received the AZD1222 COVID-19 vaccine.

The CDR3 loop is CASSVAGTGWETQYF. CDR3 DNA: TGTGCCAGCAGCGTAGCCGGGACAGGGTGGGAGACCCAGTACTTC. V and J are TRBV9 and TRBJ2-5, with 9 bases that match TRBD1. The CDR3 is 15 residues long. Germline V CDR1 and CDR2: SGDLS, YYNGEE. J gave up 5 bases and V 0 bases, and 5 bases lay outside the gene matches.

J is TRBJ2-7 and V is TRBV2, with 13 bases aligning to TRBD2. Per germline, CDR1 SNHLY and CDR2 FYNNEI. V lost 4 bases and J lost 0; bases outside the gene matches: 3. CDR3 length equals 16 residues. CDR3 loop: CASSGTSGGTSYEQYF. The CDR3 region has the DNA TGTGCCAGCAGTGGGACTAGCGGGGGAACCTCCTACGAGCAGTACTTC.

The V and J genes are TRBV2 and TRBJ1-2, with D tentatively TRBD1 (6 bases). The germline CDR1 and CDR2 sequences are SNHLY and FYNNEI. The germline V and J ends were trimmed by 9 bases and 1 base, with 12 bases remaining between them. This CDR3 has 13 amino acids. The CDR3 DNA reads TGTGCCAGTCTCGGACAGCTTAACTATGGCTACACCTTC. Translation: CASLGQLNYGYTF.

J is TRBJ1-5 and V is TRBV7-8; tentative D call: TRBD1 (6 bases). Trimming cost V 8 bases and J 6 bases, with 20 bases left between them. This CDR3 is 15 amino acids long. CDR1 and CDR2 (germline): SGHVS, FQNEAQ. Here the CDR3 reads CASAGGGRSGQPQHF. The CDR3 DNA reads TGTGCCAGCGCTGGAGGGGGGAGATCAGGTCAGCCCCAGCATTTT. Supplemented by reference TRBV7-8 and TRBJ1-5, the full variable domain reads GAGVSQSPRYKVAKRGQDVALRCDPISGHVSLFWYQQALGQGPEFLTYFQNEAQLDKSGLPSDRFFAERPEGSVSTLKIQRTQQEDSAVYLCASAGGGRSGQPQHFGDGTRLSIL.

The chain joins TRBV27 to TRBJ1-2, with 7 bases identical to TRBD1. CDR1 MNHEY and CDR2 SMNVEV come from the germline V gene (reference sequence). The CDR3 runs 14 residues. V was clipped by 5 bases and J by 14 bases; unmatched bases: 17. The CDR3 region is CASSPNHRQGLRTF. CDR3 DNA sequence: TGTGCCAGCAGTCCCAACCACCGACAGGGTCTTAGGACCTTC.

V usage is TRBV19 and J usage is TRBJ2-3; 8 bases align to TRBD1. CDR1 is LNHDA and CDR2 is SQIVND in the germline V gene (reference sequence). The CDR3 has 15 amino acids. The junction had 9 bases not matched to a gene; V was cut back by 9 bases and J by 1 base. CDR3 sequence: CASTDRVIGTDTQYF. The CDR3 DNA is TGTGCCAGCACGGACAGGGTCATTGGCACAGATACGCAGTATTTT.

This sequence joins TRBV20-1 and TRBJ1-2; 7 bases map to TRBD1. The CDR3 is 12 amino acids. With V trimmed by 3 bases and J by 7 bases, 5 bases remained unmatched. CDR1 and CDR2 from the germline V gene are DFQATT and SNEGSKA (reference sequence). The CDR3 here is CSASIGGLGYTF. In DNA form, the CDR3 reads TGCAGTGCTAGTATAGGGGGCCTTGGCTACACCTTC.

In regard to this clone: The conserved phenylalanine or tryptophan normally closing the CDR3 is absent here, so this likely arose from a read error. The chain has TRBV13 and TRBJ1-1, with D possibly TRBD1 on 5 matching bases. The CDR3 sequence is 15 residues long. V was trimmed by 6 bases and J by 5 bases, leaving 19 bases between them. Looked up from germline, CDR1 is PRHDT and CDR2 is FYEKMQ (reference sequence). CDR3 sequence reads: CASSDAGAGYTEAFL. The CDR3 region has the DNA TGTGCCAGCAGTGACGCCGGGGCAGGGTATACTGAAGCTTTCCTT.

Here the CDR3 reads CASGALPGTRYGYTF. Written as DNA, the CDR3 is TGTGCCAGCGGAGCTTTGCCCGGGACACGCTATGGCTACACCTTC. J is TRBJ1-2 and V is TRBV2; the D gene is possibly TRBD1 (6 bases). With 8 bases removed from V and 4 bases from J, the gap between germline ends came to 20 bases. The CDR3 sequence is 15 residues long. Germline CDR1 SNHLY, CDR2 FYNNEI.

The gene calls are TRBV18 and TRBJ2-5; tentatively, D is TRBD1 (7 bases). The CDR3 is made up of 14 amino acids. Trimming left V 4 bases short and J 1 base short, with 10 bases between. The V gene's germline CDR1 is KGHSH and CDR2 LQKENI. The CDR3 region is CASSRGTAQETQYF. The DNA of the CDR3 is TGTGCCAGCTCACGCGGGACAGCCCAAGAGACCCAGTACTTC.

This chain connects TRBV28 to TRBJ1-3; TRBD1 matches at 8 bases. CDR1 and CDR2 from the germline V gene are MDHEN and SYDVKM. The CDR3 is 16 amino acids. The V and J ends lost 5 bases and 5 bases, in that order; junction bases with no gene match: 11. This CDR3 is CASSHGTGKGRNTIYF. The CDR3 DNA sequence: TGTGCCAGCAGTCACGGGACAGGCAAGGGAAGAAACACCATATATTTT.

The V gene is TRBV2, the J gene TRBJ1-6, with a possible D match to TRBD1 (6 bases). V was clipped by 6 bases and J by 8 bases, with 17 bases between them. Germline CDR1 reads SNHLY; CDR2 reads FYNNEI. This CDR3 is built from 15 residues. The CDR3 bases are TGTGCCAGCAGAAGGGACGGACAGACTTATTCACCCCTCCACTTT. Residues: CASRRDGQTYSPLHF.

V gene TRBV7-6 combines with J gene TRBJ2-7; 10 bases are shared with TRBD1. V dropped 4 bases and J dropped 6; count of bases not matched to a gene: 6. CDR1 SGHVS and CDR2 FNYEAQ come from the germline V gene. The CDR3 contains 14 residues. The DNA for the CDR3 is TGTGCCAGCAGCTCAACACGGGACAGGGGCGAGCAGTACTTC. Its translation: CASSSTRDRGEQYF.

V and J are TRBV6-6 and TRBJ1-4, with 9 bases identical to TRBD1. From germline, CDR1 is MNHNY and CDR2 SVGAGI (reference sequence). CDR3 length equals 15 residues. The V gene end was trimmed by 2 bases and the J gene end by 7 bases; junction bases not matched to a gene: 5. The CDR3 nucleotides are TGTGCCAGCAGTTACGGGGGACAGGGTGGTGAAAAACTGTTTTTT. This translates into CASSYGGQGGEKLFF.

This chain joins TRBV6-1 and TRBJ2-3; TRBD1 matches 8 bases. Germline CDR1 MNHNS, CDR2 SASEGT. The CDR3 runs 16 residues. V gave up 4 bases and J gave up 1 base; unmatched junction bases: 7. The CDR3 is CASSADRGFGTDTQYF. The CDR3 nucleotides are TGTGCCAGCAGTGCAGACAGGGGCTTTGGCACAGATACGCAGTATTTT.

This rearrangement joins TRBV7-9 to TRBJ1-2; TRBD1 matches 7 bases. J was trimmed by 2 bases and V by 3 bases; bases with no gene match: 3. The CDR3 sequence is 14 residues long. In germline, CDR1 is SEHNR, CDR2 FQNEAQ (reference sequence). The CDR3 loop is CASSFTTGNYGYTF. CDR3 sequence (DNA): TGTGCCAGCAGCTTCACGACAGGGAACTATGGCTACACCTTC.

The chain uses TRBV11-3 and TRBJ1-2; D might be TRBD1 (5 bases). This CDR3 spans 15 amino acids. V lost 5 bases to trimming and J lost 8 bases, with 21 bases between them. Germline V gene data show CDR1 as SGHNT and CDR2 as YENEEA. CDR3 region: CASSPRLGRDGGYTF. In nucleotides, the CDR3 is TGTGCCAGCAGCCCGAGGTTGGGCAGGGATGGAGGCTACACCTTC.